This T cell receptor (beta chain) was recorded in a study of T cell responses to AZD1222 COVID-19 vaccine. Profiling relied on immunoSEQ multiplex PCR, and the TCRdb table lists in-frame clones only, not all of them. The sample contains some 180,000 clones, 85% to 95% of which appear only once. Comment on this clone: Its antigen is not identified.

Findings of the study overall: Spike-specific TCR breadth and depth grew following two AZD1222 doses. Seropositive AZD1222 recipients at baseline numbered only five or six.

The germline gives CDR1 LGHDT, CDR2 YNNKEL (reference sequence). CDR3 length: 17 amino acids. J was trimmed by 1 base and V by 1 base; bases with no gene match: 7. The receptor was isolated from an adult who received the MenACWY meningococcal vaccine as a control. This sample comprised peripheral blood, obtained 28 days after the second dose of the MenACWY control vaccine. The chain links TRBV3-1 (or the pseudogene TRBV3-2) to TRBJ2-1; the match to TRBD2 covers 7 bases. The CDR3 sequence: CASSQGGGRGSYNEQFF. DNA for the CDR3: TGTGCCAGCAGCCAAGGGGGCGGGAGAGGGTCCTACAATGAGCAGTTCTTC.